This entry lists 28 T cell receptor beta chains sequenced from one sample in a study of cytomegalovirus exposure and HLA in healthy donors. TCRdb's table, derived via immunoSEQ multiplex PCR, lists solely in-frame clones and lacks some. Of about 220,000 clones listed, about 90% are singletons. Sequenced sample: PBMCs. The receptor set was obtained from a woman aged 18-29 years in good health and CMV-seronegative.

As DNA, the CDR3 is TGCGCCAGCAGCTTGCCGGAAGTAGCGGAAAGCCACCAAGAGACCCAGTACTTC. Protein product: CASSLPEVAESHQETQYF. The genes are TRBV5-1 and TRBJ2-5; D is perhaps TRBD2 (6 bases). The V end lost 1 base, the J end lost 0 bases, and 19 bases lay between the germline ends. CDR3 length: 18 residues. Per the germline V gene, CDR1 is SGHRS and CDR2 is YFSETQ.

This clone was detected only a few times. The J gene is TRBJ2-1, the V gene TRBV10-3; TRBD2 matches 11 bases. V lost 6 bases and J lost 8; bases outside the gene matches: 9. Germline values: CDR1 ENHRY, CDR2 SYGVKD. This CDR3 is built from 15 residues. Here the CDR3 reads CAISPTSGSTHEQFF. CDR3 bases: TGTGCCATCAGCCCCACTAGCGGGAGTACCCATGAGCAGTTCTTC.

The chain employs TRBV18 and TRBJ2-1, with TRBD1 identical over 7 bases. CDR3 length equals 14 residues. Germline V gene data show CDR1 as KGHSH and CDR2 as LQKENI. Unmatched junction bases numbered 8, after V lost 2 bases and J lost 10 bases. The CDR3 region is CASSPFGQANEQFF. The CDR3 nucleotides read TGTGCCAGCTCACCATTCGGACAGGCCAACGAGCAGTTCTTC.

The V and J genes are TRBV10-3 and TRBJ2-1; tentative D call: TRBD1 (7 bases). The V end lost 4 bases, the J end lost 7 bases, and 17 bases lay between the germline ends. Looked up from germline, CDR1 is ENHRY and CDR2 is SYGVKD. The CDR3 extends over 15 amino acids. This CDR3 is CAISGEETGYNEQFF. CDR3 nucleotide sequence: TGTGCCATCAGTGGGGAGGAGACAGGGTATAATGAGCAGTTCTTC.

This clone was recorded once. J is TRBJ2-1 and V is TRBV5-4, with 11 bases matching TRBD2. The germline V gene encodes CDR1 SGHNT and CDR2 YYREEE (reference sequence). V was pared by 4 bases and J by 9 bases, with 15 bases of the junction left unmatched. The CDR3 covers 17 residues. CDR3 protein: CASSLKGGTSGSPEQFF. Here the CDR3 DNA reads TGTGCCAGCAGCCTCAAGGGGGGAACTAGCGGGAGTCCTGAGCAGTTCTTC.

The V gene is TRBV5-6, the J gene TRBJ2-7; tentatively, D is TRBD1 (6 bases). Trimming took 1 base from V and 0 from J, leaving 8 bases between them. The CDR3 sequence is 14 residues long. Germline V CDR1 and CDR2: SGHDT, YYEEEE. Here the CDR3 DNA reads TGTGCCAGCAGCTTGACAGGGAGCTCCTACGAGCAGTACTTC. Amino acids: CASSLTGSSYEQYF.

V usage is TRBV28 and J usage is TRBJ2-3; TRBD1 matches 9 bases. This CDR3 spans 16 amino acids. Germline V gene data show CDR1 as MDHEN and CDR2 as SYDVKM. Trimming at V came to 3 bases and at J to 5 bases, leaving 9 bases not matched to a gene. CDR3 in amino acids: CASSLVIGQGKDTQYF. CDR3 coding DNA: TGTGCCAGCAGTTTGGTTATAGGACAGGGGAAAGATACGCAGTATTTT.

Note on this clone: Other DNA sequences of this sample code for an identical CDR3. The gene calls are TRBV27 and TRBJ1-2, with 9 nucleotides matching TRBD1. V dropped 6 bases and J dropped 5; count of bases not matched to a gene: 4. Germline V CDR1 and CDR2: MNHEY, SMNVEV (reference sequence). This CDR3 is 13 amino acids long. As DNA, the CDR3 is TGTGCCAGCAGCTTCGGGACAGGGTATGGCTACACCTTC. Amino acid sequence: CASSFGTGYGYTF.

The chain couples TRBV6-6 to TRBJ2-4; D may be TRBD1 (5 bases). V lost 0 bases and J 3 bases, leaving 12 bases between the germline ends. Germline-derived CDR1 and CDR2 are MNHNY and SVGAGI (reference sequence). The CDR3 sequence is 16 residues long. The chain's CDR3 is CASSYSRQQNKNIQYF. The DNA of the CDR3 is TGTGCCAGCAGTTACTCGAGACAGCAGAACAAAAACATTCAGTACTTC.

Of note for this clone: Its ends do not fully match the called genes, so a read error is possible. The V gene is TRBV7-2, the J gene TRBJ1-2, with a possible D match to TRBD1 (5 bases). Germline CDR1 reads SGHTA; CDR2 reads FQGNSA. CDR3 size: 11 residues. This CDR3 is CASSNSGLPHF. DNA for the CDR3: TGTGCCAGCAGTAATTCAGGGCTCCCCCACTTC.

The gene calls are TRBV28 and TRBJ2-7, with 8 bases that match TRBD1. V gave up 3 bases and J gave up 5 bases; unmatched junction bases: 6. Germline V CDR1 and CDR2: MDHEN, SYDVKM. The CDR3 totals 14 residues. The CDR3 spells CASSLRQGFHEQYF. The CDR3 DNA reads as TGTGCCAGCAGTTTGAGACAGGGGTTTCACGAGCAGTACTTC.

The rearrangement uses TRBV27 and TRBJ1-2; D is possibly TRBD1 (6 bases). Trimming removed 3 bases at V and 4 bases at J, with 12 bases between. CDR3 length: 14 amino acids. The V gene's germline CDR1 is MNHEY and CDR2 SMNVEV (reference sequence). Written as DNA, the CDR3 is TGTGCCAGCAGTTTGACAGGATCCCTCTATGGCTACACCTTC. This translates into CASSLTGSLYGYTF.

This rearrangement joins TRBV5-4 to TRBJ2-3; 9 bases match TRBD1. The germline V gene encodes CDR1 SGHNT and CDR2 YYREEE (reference sequence). After removal of 2 bases from V and 6 bases from J, the junction contained 13 bases not matched to a gene. The CDR3 totals 17 residues. DNA of the CDR3: TGTGCCAGCAGCTTTTTCGCCCAGGACAGGGGCCCGGATACGCAGTATTTT. This sequence encodes CASSFFAQDRGPDTQYF.

V gene TRBV6-6 combines with J gene TRBJ2-7; TRBD1 aligns across 7 bases. The CDR3 extends over 14 amino acids. V lost 4 bases, J lost 0 bases, and 3 bases stayed unmatched. CDR1 and CDR2 (germline): MNHNY, SVGAGI (reference sequence). The CDR3 protein is CASSSQGSSYEQYF. CDR3 DNA sequence: TGTGCCAGCAGTTCACAGGGGTCCTCCTACGAGCAGTACTTC.

This clone appeared a single time. This rearrangement joins TRBV27 to TRBJ1-2, with TRBD1 matching over 7 bases. The CDR3 is 14 residues long. With V trimmed by 1 base and J by 6 bases, 5 bases remained unmatched. CDR1 and CDR2 from the germline V gene are MNHEY and SMNVEV (reference sequence). DNA of the CDR3: TGTGCCAGCAGTTTATTCGGCAGGGGGAATGGCTACACCTTC. Its protein is CASSLFGRGNGYTF.

The V gene is TRBV11-2, the J gene TRBJ2-3; D is possibly TRBD2 (5 bases). The CDR3 spans 15 residues. The germline V gene has CDR1 SGHAT and CDR2 FQNNGV. Trimming cost V 2 bases and J 0 bases, with 9 bases left between them. This chain's CDR3 is CASSLRGVSTDTQYF. The CDR3 nucleotides are TGTGCCAGCAGCTTACGGGGAGTGAGCACAGATACGCAGTATTTT. Using reference TRBV11-2 and TRBJ2-3 for the parts outside the CDR3, the full variable domain is EAGVAQSPRYKIIEKRQSVAFWCNPISGHATLYWYQQILGQGPKLLIQFQNNGVVDDSQLPKDRFSAERLKGVDSTLKIQPAKLEDSAVYLCASSLRGVSTDTQYFGPGTRLTVL.

The chain recombines TRBV7-9 with TRBJ1-1, with D tentatively TRBD1 (5 bases). Trimming removed 6 bases from V and 0 bases from J, with 23 bases in between. Germline V gene data show CDR1 as SEHNR and CDR2 as FQNEAQ (reference sequence). The length of the CDR3 is 18 residues. The DNA for the CDR3 is TGTGCCAGCAGTACAGGAGCCTCGCGGGGGACCATGAACACTGAAGCTTTCTTT. Protein: CASSTGASRGTMNTEAFF.

J is TRBJ2-3 and V is TRBV5-1; 10 nucleotides align to TRBD2. Germline-derived CDR1 and CDR2 are SGHRS and YFSETQ. V dropped 4 bases and J dropped 4; count of bases not matched to a gene: 9. The CDR3 has 16 amino acids. This CDR3 reads CASSTIPSGSSDTQYF. For the CDR3, the DNA is TGCGCCAGCAGCACTATTCCTAGCGGGAGTTCAGATACGCAGTATTTT.

V and J are TRBV6-5 and TRBJ2-1; 9 positions match TRBD1. V trimming: 6 bases; J trimming: 6 bases; junction bases outside the gene matches: 3. Germline V gene data show CDR1 as MNHEY and CDR2 as SVGAGI. There are 13 residues in the CDR3. Written as DNA, the CDR3 is TGTGCCAGCAGGGGACAGGGTGTCAATGAGCAGTTCTTC. The encoded protein is CASRGQGVNEQFF.

The chain combines TRBV28 with TRBJ2-2; D possibly corresponds to TRBD2 (7 bases). The germline gives CDR1 MDHEN, CDR2 SYDVKM. CDR3 length: 17 residues. V lost 6 bases, J lost 4 bases, and 21 bases lay in between. The CDR3 nucleotides read TGTGCCAGCAGCCCAGAGGGGGAGAGGGAGGGCACCGGGGAGCTGTTTTTT. Translated: CASSPEGEREGTGELFF.

This chain links TRBV27 with TRBJ2-7; TRBD1 matches at 7 bases. Germline trimming cut 6 bases from V and 3 bases from J; bases unmatched to any gene: 11. The CDR3 is made up of 15 amino acids. Germline V gives CDR1 MNHEY, CDR2 SMNVEV (reference sequence). The DNA of the CDR3 is TGTGCCAGCAGCCAAGAGCCGGGACAGAACTACGAGCAGTACTTC. Protein product: CASSQEPGQNYEQYF.

The gene calls are TRBV5-6 and TRBJ2-1; 7 bases match TRBD1. This CDR3 contains 14 residues. Germline V lookup: CDR1 SGHDT, CDR2 YYEEEE. Unmatched junction bases numbered 8, after V lost 0 bases and J lost 11 bases. The CDR3 is CASSLDPQGEQQFF. In DNA, the CDR3 is TGTGCCAGCAGCTTGGACCCCCAGGGGGAACAGCAGTTCTTC. The full variable domain, in which reference TRBV5-6 and TRBJ2-1 provide the parts outside the CDR3, is DAGVTQSPTHLIKTRGQQVTLRCSPKSGHDTVSWYQQALGQGPQFIFQYYEEEERQRGNFPDRFSGHQFPNYSSELNVNALLLGDSALYLCASSLDPQGEQQFFGPGTRLTVL.

This sequence joins TRBV4-2 and TRBJ2-2, with 8 positions matching TRBD1. Germline CDR1 reads LGHNA; CDR2 reads YNFKEQ. The CDR3 consists of 16 residues. The trim removed 0 bases at V and 5 bases at J, leaving 5 bases unmatched. The CDR3 sequence is CASSQEGTGITGELFF. The CDR3 DNA follows: TGTGCCAGCAGCCAAGAGGGGACAGGAATTACCGGGGAGCTGTTTTTT.

This clone was detected a few times. The chain is built from TRBV27 and TRBJ1-5; D possibly corresponds to TRBD1 (6 bases). The V gene's germline CDR1 is MNHEY and CDR2 SMNVEV (reference sequence). Trimming removed 6 bases at V and 7 bases at J, with 13 bases between. The CDR3 extends over 13 amino acids. The CDR3 protein is CASRPGAEQPQHF. In nucleotides, the CDR3 is TGTGCCAGCAGGCCAGGGGCGGAACAGCCCCAGCATTTT.

The chain uses TRBV10-1 and TRBJ2-1; 9 bases agree with TRBD1. There are 14 residues in the CDR3. The V and J ends lost 4 bases and 4 bases, in that order; junction bases with no gene match: 2. Germline CDR1 and CDR2: WNHNN and SYGVQD (reference sequence). The chain's CDR3 is CASSGQGGYNEQFF. The CDR3 nucleotides are TGCGCCAGCAGTGGACAGGGGGGGTACAATGAGCAGTTCTTC.

This clone is medium-sized within its sample. The chain is built from TRBV6-1 and TRBJ1-1; 9 positions match TRBD1. Germline lookup yields CDR1 MNHNS and CDR2 SASEGT. The ends lost 5 bases at V and 5 bases at J; junction bases unmatched: 9. CDR3 length: 15 residues. Here the CDR3 reads CASSLRTGEGTEAFF. Here the CDR3 DNA reads TGTGCCAGCAGTCTGCGGACAGGGGAGGGGACTGAAGCTTTCTTT.

The CDR3 DNA follows: TGTGCCAGCAGAGAGGGGGCAGGGATGAGCTACGAGCAGTACTTC. Translated: CASREGAGMSYEQYF. This chain uses TRBV7-2 with TRBJ2-7, with 7 bases that match TRBD1. The CDR3 contains 15 residues. V lost 6 bases, J lost 3 bases, and 11 bases stayed unmatched. Germline V gene lookup returns CDR1 SGHTA and CDR2 FQGNSA. Full variable domain (remainder filled in from reference TRBV7-2 and TRBJ2-7): GAGVSQSPSNKVTEKGKDVELRCDPISGHTALYWYRQSLGQGLEFLIYFQGNSAPDKSGLPSDRFSAERTGGSVSTLTIQRTQQEDSAVYLCASREGAGMSYEQYFGPGTRLTVT.

This clone turned up a few times. V is TRBV10-3 and J is TRBJ1-5; D is unclear. Trimming removed 2 bases at V and 5 bases at J, with 4 bases between. The CDR3 totals 12 residues. Germline V gene data show CDR1 as ENHRY and CDR2 as SYGVKD. The CDR3 DNA reads TGTGCCATCAGTGAGGGCCATCAGCCCCAGCATTTT. Amino acid sequence: CAISEGHQPQHF.